Listed below are T cell receptor beta chains from one sample, sequenced in a study of T cell responses to AZD1222 COVID-19 vaccine. Data came from immunoSEQ multiplex PCR; TCRdb stores just in-frame clones and leaves some out. Of around 70,000 clones listed, 80% to 85% are singletons. The sample consisted of peripheral blood, taken on day 0 of AZD1222 vaccination. The receptors shown here come from an adult in good health. Each CDR3 is given with its conserved first and last residue. The D gene is left open where the match is weak. Clone size is not always given. Where it is, it says once, few, many or a class for expanded clones.

d_gene,len,v_gene,abundance,j_gene,CDR3aa,CDR3nt
NA,13,TRBV12-3/TRBV12-4,NA,TRBJ1-1,CASSLVEDTEAFF,TGTGCCAGCAGTTTGGTTGAGGACACTGAAGCTTTCTTT
TRBD1,14,TRBV4-3,NA,TRBJ1-1,CASSQVDRTAEAFF,TGCGCCAGCAGCCAAGTGGACAGGACCGCTGAAGCTTTCTTT
TRBD1,14,TRBV6-5,NA,TRBJ2-1,CASSYGAGGDEQFF,TGTGCCAGCAGTTACGGGGCAGGGGGCGATGAGCAGTTCTTC
NA,16,TRBV28,NA,TRBJ1-4,CASSGPSGTTNEKLFF,TGTGCCAGCAGCGGACCCTCAGGGACAACTAATGAAAAACTGTTTTTT
NA,16,TRBV7-6,NA,TRBJ1-6,CASSLEGGSYNSPLHF,TGTGCCAGCAGCTTAGAAGGGGGATCCTATAATTCACCCCTCCACTTT
NA,13,TRBV6-5,few,TRBJ2-1,CASTRDIYNEQFF,TGTGCCAGCACCAGGGACATTTACAATGAGCAGTTCTTC
TRBD1,14,TRBV19,NA,TRBJ1-1,CASSISGGRTEAFF,TGTGCCAGTAGTATATCAGGGGGTCGGACTGAAGCTTTCTTT
NA,15,TRBV5-8,NA,TRBJ1-1,CASSLFRRRGTEAFF,TGTGCCAGCAGCTTGTTCCGTCGGCGGGGGACTGAAGCTTTCTTT
NA,15,TRBV7-9,many,TRBJ2-7,CASSLSGGFPYEQYF,TGTGCCAGCAGCTTATCCGGGGGCTTCCCCTACGAGCAGTACTTC
TRBD1,14,TRBV7-2,many,TRBJ1-1,CASSPNGQGTEAFF,TGTGCCAGCAGCCCCAACGGACAGGGCACTGAAGCTTTCTTT
TRBD1,14,TRBV11-2,NA,TRBJ2-2,CASSFTGGFGELFF,TGTGCCAGCAGCTTCACAGGGGGCTTCGGGGAGCTGTTTTTT
NA,12,TRBV6-1,NA,TRBJ1-1,CASRWGDTEAFF,TGTGCCAGCAGATGGGGGGACACTGAAGCTTTCTTT
NA,16,TRBV5-4,NA,TRBJ2-2,CASSLGTTGNTGELFF,TGTGCCAGCAGCTTGGGGACGACAGGGAACACCGGGGAGCTGTTTTTT
TRBD1,13,TRBV6-5,once,TRBJ1-2,CASNTRGSNGYTF,TGTGCCAGCAACACCAGGGGGTCTAATGGCTACACCTTC
NA,17,TRBV30,NA,TRBJ1-6,CAWESPGLSTYNSPLHF,TGTGCCTGGGAGTCTCCAGGCCTCAGCACCTATAATTCACCCCTCCACTTT
TRBD1,17,TRBV27,NA,TRBJ1-5,CASSLPPPDRANQPQHF,TGTGCCAGCAGTCTTCCCCCACCGGACAGGGCAAATCAGCCCCAGCATTTT
NA,16,TRBV4-3,NA,TRBJ2-3,CASSQDPGRSTDTQYF,TGCGCCAGCAGCCAAGACCCGGGTAGAAGCACAGATACGCAGTATTTT
NA,15,TRBV7-9,few,TRBJ1-1,CASSLDPGMNTEAFF,TGTGCCAGCAGCTTAGATCCGGGGATGAACACTGAAGCTTTCTTT
NA,13,TRBV27,NA,TRBJ1-2,CASSSAANYGYTF,TGTGCCAGCAGTTCCGCAGCCAACTATGGCTACACCTTC
NA,16,TRBV6-5,NA,TRBJ1-2,CASSYSGGGPSYGYTF,TGTGCCAGCAGTTACTCTGGGGGGGGGCCCTCCTATGGCTACACCTTC